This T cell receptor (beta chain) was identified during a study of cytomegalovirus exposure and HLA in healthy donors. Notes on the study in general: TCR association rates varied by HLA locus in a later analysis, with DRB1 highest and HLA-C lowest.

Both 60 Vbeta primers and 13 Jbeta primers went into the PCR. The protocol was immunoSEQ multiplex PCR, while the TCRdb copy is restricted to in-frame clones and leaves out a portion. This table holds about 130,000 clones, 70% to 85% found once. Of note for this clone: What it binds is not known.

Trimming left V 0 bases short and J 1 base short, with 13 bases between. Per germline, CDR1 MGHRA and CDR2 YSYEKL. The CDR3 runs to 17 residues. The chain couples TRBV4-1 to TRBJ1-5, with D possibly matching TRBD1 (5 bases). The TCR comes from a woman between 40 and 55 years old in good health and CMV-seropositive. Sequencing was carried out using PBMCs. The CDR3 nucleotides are TGCGCCAGCAGCCAAGAGGATACGACAGCAAGCAATCAGCCCCAGCATTTT. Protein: CASSQEDTTASNQPQHF.